This TCR beta chain was recovered during a study of control samples from healthy donors and cancer patients. The CDR3 length is 14 residues. Trimming left V 4 bases short and J 3 bases short, with 12 bases between. Germline-derived CDR1 and CDR2 are MNHEY and SVGEGT. Data came from immunoSEQ multiplex PCR; TCRdb stores just in-frame clones and leaves some out. The table has 20,000 to 25,000 clones, approximately 81% seen once. The sequencing sample was made of PBMCs. The chain joins TRBV6-2 or TRBV6-3 to TRBJ1-1, with a possible D match to TRBD1 (5 bases). This clonotype was obtained from a man in his 60s with colorectal cancer. CDR3 coding DNA: TGTGCCAGCAGTTCAATCAGGGTTCACACTGAAGCTTTCTTT. This sequence encodes CASSSIRVHTEAFF.